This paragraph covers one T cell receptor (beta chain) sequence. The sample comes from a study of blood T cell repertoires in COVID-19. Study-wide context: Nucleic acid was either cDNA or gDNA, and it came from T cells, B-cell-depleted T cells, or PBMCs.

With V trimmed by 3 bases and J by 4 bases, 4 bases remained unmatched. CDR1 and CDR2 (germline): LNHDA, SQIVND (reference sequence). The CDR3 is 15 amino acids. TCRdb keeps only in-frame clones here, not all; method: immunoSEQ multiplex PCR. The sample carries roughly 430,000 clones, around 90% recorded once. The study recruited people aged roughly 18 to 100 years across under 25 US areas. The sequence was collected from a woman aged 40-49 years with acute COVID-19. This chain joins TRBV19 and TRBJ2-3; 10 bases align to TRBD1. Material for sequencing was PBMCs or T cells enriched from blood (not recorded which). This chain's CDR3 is CASSIRGQGSDTQYF. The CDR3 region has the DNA TGTGCCAGTAGTATTAGGGGACAGGGGTCAGATACGCAGTATTTT. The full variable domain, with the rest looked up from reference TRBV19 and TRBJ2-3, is DGGITQSPKYLFRKEGQNVTLSCEQNLNHDAMYWYRQDPGQGLRLIYYSQIVNDFQKGDIAEGYSVSREKKESFPLTVTSAQKNPTAFYLCASSIRGQGSDTQYFGPGTRLTVL.